A selection of T cell receptor beta chains follows, all from one sample in a study of blood T cell repertoires in COVID-19. The method was immunoSEQ multiplex PCR; TCRdb's version includes in-frame clones alone and lacks a portion of them. The sample holds more than 25,000 clones, 70% to 90% seen once. Sample: peripheral blood. These receptors came from a woman between 35 and 50 years old with active or convalescent COVID-19. Both conserved end residues are part of each CDR3. The D gene is left open where the match is weak. Expanded clones are given a class, and other clones once, few, many or no size at all.

TRBJ1-2	TRBV7-9	.	.	TGTGCCAGCAGCTGGACGGCAGGCGGTCTATCCGGGGACTATGGCTACACCTTC	CASSWTAGGLSGDYGYTF
TRBJ1-1	TRBV11-3	TRBD1	.	TGTGCCAGCAGCCCAGGGGGCGCGCGGGGGAACACTGAAGCTTTCTTT	CASSPGGARGNTEAFF
TRBJ2-5	TRBV7-2	.	.	TGTGCCAGCAGCTTATCAGGGTGGGAGACCCAGTACTTC	CASSLSGWETQYF
TRBJ2-4	TRBV27	.	.	TGTGCCAGCAGTTTAACTTTCGGGTACATTCAGTACTTC	CASSLTFGYIQYF
TRBJ1-5	TRBV30	.	.	TGTGCCTGGAGTGTCCAGGGGAATCAGCCCCAGCATTTT	CAWSVQGNQPQHF
TRBJ1-5	TRBV19	.	.	TGTGCCAGTACCTACATCCAGGCTCACCAGCCCCAGCATTTT	CASTYIQAHQPQHF
TRBJ1-1	TRBV7-2	.	.	TGTGCCAGCAGCTTAGATCGGAACACTGAAGCTTTCTTT	CASSLDRNTEAFF
TRBJ2-7	TRBV6-5	TRBD2	.	TGTGCCAGCAGACGGCGGGAGAACTACGAGCAGTACTTC	CASRRRENYEQYF
TRBJ1-1	TRBV12-3/TRBV12-4	TRBD1	.	TGTGCCAGCAGTTCCCGGGACAGGGGTCCGAACTTT	CASSSRDRGPNF
TRBJ2-7	TRBV6-5	.	.	TGTGCCACCCACCGGGCCTACGAGCAGTACTTC	CATHRAYEQYF
TRBJ1-1	TRBV6-5	.	.	TGTGCCAGCCACCGAGGAGGATTGAACACTGAAGCTTTCTTT	CASHRGGLNTEAFF
TRBJ2-7	TRBV5-1	TRBD2	.	TGCGCCAGCAGACGGGAGCGGGGAACCTACGAGCAGTACTTC	CASRRERGTYEQYF
TRBJ1-1	TRBV3-1/TRBV3-2	.	.	TGTGCCAGCAGCCAAGAGGCCCGCATGAACACTGAAGCTTTCTTT	CASSQEARMNTEAFF
TRBJ1-5	TRBV5-8	TRBD1	.	TGTGCCAGCAGCCCGGCTGCAGGGGGTTTCAATCAGCCCCAGCATTTT	CASSPAAGGFNQPQHF
TRBJ2-7	TRBV5-5	TRBD1	.	TGTGCCAGCAGCTTGGTTAGGGGGCCTTGGTCGGTTGGTTCCTACGAGCAGTACTTC	CASSLVRGPWSVGSYEQYF
TRBJ1-1	TRBV2	.	.	TGTGCCAGACAGAGGGACATGAACACTGAAGCTTTCTTT	CARQRDMNTEAFF
TRBJ2-7	TRBV27	TRBD1	.	TGTGCCAGCAGGGGGACAGGGGGCGGTTACGAGCAGTACTTC	CASRGTGGGYEQYF
TRBJ1-2	TRBV7-3	TRBD1	.	TGTGCCAGCAGCATGGGGACAGACTATGGCTACACCTTC	CASSMGTDYGYTF
TRBJ2-6	TRBV5-4	.	.	TGTGCCAGCAGCCCATCAGGGGCCAACGTCCTGACTTTC	CASSPSGANVLTF
TRBJ2-5	TRBV7-9	.	.	TGTGCCAGCAGCTCCGCTGCAACAGGGGGGGCAGAGACCCAGTACTTC	CASSSAATGGAETQYF
TRBJ2-3	TRBV7-3	TRBD2	.	TGTGCCAGCAGCCCAGGGACTAGCGGGGCCACAGATACGCAGTATTTT	CASSPGTSGATDTQYF
TRBJ1-2	TRBV3-1/TRBV3-2	.	.	TGTGCCAGCAGCCCAAGCCATCACAAGGTAGCCGGCTACACCTTC	CASSPSHHKVAGYTF
TRBJ1-1	TRBV4-1	TRBD1	few	TGCGCCAGCAGCCCGATACTGGACAGGCTTGAAGCTTTCTTT	CASSPILDRLEAFF
TRBJ1-1	TRBV19	.	.	TGTGCCAGTAGTACCCAACAGGGTACGGTTTGGAACACTGAAGCTTTCTTT	CASSTQQGTVWNTEAFF